This T cell receptor (beta chain) was identified in a study of shared clonotypes between healthy human individuals. Across the whole study: Three plates were used per donor for CD4 naive, three for CD4 memory, two for CD8 naive and one for CD8 memory.

Data came from immunoSEQ multiplex PCR; TCRdb stores just in-frame clones and leaves some out. The repertoire holds more than 550,000 clones, with roughly 87% as singletons. Sequencing used memory CD8+ T cells from PBMCs. Sample subset: CD45RO+ cells pooled with CCR7-negative TemRA cells. This clonotype originated in a man younger than 35 in good health. Some clones in this sample may be carry-over from other donors' samples.

The CDR3 is CASSYYATYEQYF. CDR3 DNA: TGTGCCAGCAGTTACTACGCTACCTACGAGCAGTACTTC. The chain links TRBV6-6 to TRBJ2-7; D is undetermined. Germline V gives CDR1 MNHNY, CDR2 SVGAGI (reference sequence). The CDR3 is made up of 13 amino acids. V was shortened by 1 base and J by 2 bases, with 6 bases between the two germline ends.